These T cell receptor beta chains were read from a single sample in a study of blood T cells in healthy people across ages. One entry per CDR3 protein results from TCRdb running MiXCR on the 5' RACE reads. The data contain hundreds of thousands of distinct CDR3 sequences, nearly 60% of them seen just once; the ten biggest clones take up 22%. What was sequenced was blood. The source of these receptors is a man aged 25 to 45 in good health. Both conserved end residues are part of each CDR3. The D gene is left open where the match is weak. Clone size appears in some rows only: once, few, many, or a class for an expanded clone.

d_call	v_call	j_call	clone_size	cdr3_nt	cdr3_aa
-	TRBV20-1	TRBJ2-4	-	TGCAGTTCTACTCAGGCGGAGGGAGCCAAAAACATTCAGTACTTC	CSSTQAEGAKNIQYF
TRBD2	TRBV29-1	TRBJ2-7	few	TGCAGCGTTAGCGGGGGGGCCTACGAGCAGTACTTC	CSVSGGAYEQYF
-	TRBV4-3	TRBJ2-7	-	TGCGCCAGCAGCCAGGGAGCGGGGGACAGCTCCTACGAGCAGTACTTC	CASSQGAGDSSYEQYF
-	TRBV6-5	TRBJ2-5	few	TGTGCCAGCAGCTGGACAGCTAAAGAGACCCAGTACTTC	CASSWTAKETQYF
TRBD2	TRBV7-2	TRBJ2-3	-	TGTGCCAGCAGCCCCGTAGGGCGGGGGGGCAATACGCAGTATTTT	CASSPVGRGGNTQYF
-	TRBV6-2/TRBV6-3	TRBJ1-6	-	TGTGCCAGCTCTTTAACCAGGGGTCTGAATTCACCCCTCCACTTT	CASSLTRGLNSPLHF
TRBD1	TRBV4-3	TRBJ2-5	-	TGCGCCAGCAGCCAAGAAGTCAACAGGGGAATAGTCCAAGAGACCCAGTACTTC	CASSQEVNRGIVQETQYF
TRBD1	TRBV29-1	TRBJ1-2	-	TGCAGCGTTGAAACCCCACAGGGGGCGAACTATGGCTACACCTTC	CSVETPQGANYGYTF
-	TRBV5-6	TRBJ2-7	-	TGTGCCAGCAGCTTTCGGCGGGCCCGCGGGACCTCCTCCTACGAGCAGTACTTC	CASSFRRARGTSSYEQYF
-	TRBV25-1	TRBJ2-7	few	TGTGCCAGCAGTGGGTCGGTGTCTCGGCTAGTCCACGAGCAGTACTTC	CASSGSVSRLVHEQYF
-	TRBV6-2/TRBV6-3	TRBJ1-2	-	TGTGCCAGCAGTTGGATCGTAGGAGAGGGCTACACCTTC	CASSWIVGEGYTF
-	TRBV12-3/TRBV12-4	TRBJ2-1	once	TGTGCCAGCCGCCCTTCATTGGACTCTTCCTACAATGAGCAGTTCTTC	CASRPSLDSSYNEQFF
-	TRBV6-6	TRBJ1-2	-	TGTGCCAGCAGTTACGAAGTCGGGATATATGGCTACACCTTC	CASSYEVGIYGYTF
TRBD2	TRBV7-2	TRBJ2-3	few	TGTGCCAGCCGGGCCGGGACTAGCGATACGCAGTATTTT	CASRAGTSDTQYF
TRBD1	TRBV7-2	TRBJ1-2	few	TGTGCCAGCCAGGGACAGACCCCCTATGGCTACACCTTC	CASQGQTPYGYTF
TRBD2	TRBV20-1	TRBJ2-1	-	TGCAGTGCTAGCTTCCCGGGCGGGGGACCCTACAATGAGCAGTTCTTC	CSASFPGGGPYNEQFF
-	TRBV3-1	TRBJ2-1	-	TGTGCCAGCAGCCAAGTAGCGGAAAGGGCTGAGCAGTTCTTC	CASSQVAERAEQFF
-	TRBV9	TRBJ2-7	few	TGTGCCAGCAGCGTACTAGGCGGCGAGCAGTACTTC	CASSVLGGEQYF
TRBD1	TRBV12-3/TRBV12-4	TRBJ1-6	-	TGTGCCAGCAGTTCGGGGGCAACAGGGGAATCACCCCTCCACTTT	CASSSGATGESPLHF
TRBD2	TRBV18	TRBJ2-3	few	TGTGCCAGCTCACCAGCTAGCGGGAAGACAGATACGCAGTATTTT	CASSPASGKTDTQYF
-	TRBV29-1	TRBJ1-2	few	TGCAGCGAAGGTGCGGGGGACTATGGCTACACCTTC	CSEGAGDYGYTF
-	TRBV6-2/TRBV6-3	TRBJ2-1	-	TGTGCCAGCGGGCTAATTGGCGGCGATGAGCAGTTCTTC	CASGLIGGDEQFF
-	TRBV20-1	TRBJ2-7	many	TGCAGTGCTAGGGAATCCCGCTCCTACGAGCAGTACTTC	CSARESRSYEQYF
TRBD2	TRBV30	TRBJ2-4	-	TGTGCCTGGAGTGGGGGGGGTCTTCAGTACTTC	CAWSGGGLQYF
TRBD1	TRBV4-1	TRBJ1-1	once	TGCGCCAGCAGCCAATTGGGACAGGGAGACACTGAAGCTTTCTTT	CASSQLGQGDTEAFF
-	TRBV7-8	TRBJ2-7	few	TGTGCCAGCAGCTTAGCGCAAACCGGGACATTAACCTACGAGCAGTACTTC	CASSLAQTGTLTYEQYF
TRBD2	TRBV7-2	TRBJ2-3	-	TGTGCCAGCAGCGCGACGGGACTAGCGCACACAGATACGCAGTATTTT	CASSATGLAHTDTQYF
-	TRBV20-1	TRBJ2-3	-	TGCAGTGCTAGAGGTGACAGCCCAGATACGCAGTATTTT	CSARGDSPDTQYF
-	TRBV3-1	TRBJ1-1	many	TGTGCCAGCAGCCCCCGACAGGTCACTGAAGCTTTCTTT	CASSPRQVTEAFF
TRBD1	TRBV28	TRBJ2-7	-	TGTGCCAGCAGTTCGGGGACAGGGGGTAGGAGCTCCTACGAGCAGTACTTC	CASSSGTGGRSSYEQYF
TRBD2	TRBV20-1	TRBJ2-5	many	TGCAGTGCTACGGGACTAGCGATAGAGACCCAGTACTTC	CSATGLAIETQYF
-	TRBV7-2	TRBJ2-1	-	TGTGCCAGCAGCCCCGCCCTATGGGACAATGAGCAGTTCTTC	CASSPALWDNEQFF
TRBD1	TRBV29-1	TRBJ2-7	-	TGCAGCGTCCCGGGCCCGACCGGGACAGAAACCTACGAGCAGTACTTC	CSVPGPTGTETYEQYF
-	TRBV7-7	TRBJ2-2	-	TGTGCTAGCAGCTTAGCCGCGGGGACCCACACCGGGGAGCTGTTTTTT	CASSLAAGTHTGELFF
TRBD1	TRBV20-1	TRBJ1-1	-	TGCAGTGCTGGGGACAGGGTGACTGAAGCTTTCTTT	CSAGDRVTEAFF
TRBD2	TRBV28	TRBJ2-3	-	TGTGCCAGCGCGGGGGGGCGCTTGAGCGCAGATACGCAGTATTTT	CASAGGRLSADTQYF
TRBD2	TRBV2	TRBJ2-4	-	TGTGCCAGCAGGGCTAGCGGGGCCAAAAACATTCAGTACTTC	CASRASGAKNIQYF
-	TRBV6-6	TRBJ2-3	-	TGTGCCAGCAGTCGGGACATTCCAGCAGATACGCAGTATTTT	CASSRDIPADTQYF
-	TRBV29-1	TRBJ2-7	few	TGCAGCGACAAAAAAGGGGACTCCTACGAGCAGTACTTC	CSDKKGDSYEQYF
TRBD2	TRBV4-2	TRBJ2-1	few	TGTGCCAGCAGCCAAGTAGGGACTAGCGGGAGGGCCGGGGGGAATGAGCAGTTCTTC	CASSQVGTSGRAGGNEQFF
-	TRBV4-2	TRBJ2-1	few	TGTGCCAGCAGTACCGAACTAGCAGCCTACAATGAGCAGTTCTTC	CASSTELAAYNEQFF
-	TRBV6-2/TRBV6-3	TRBJ2-1	-	TGTGCCAGCGGCCACGCGTCTGGTGGGAGTGGCTACAATGAGCAGTTCTTC	CASGHASGGSGYNEQFF
-	TRBV7-2	TRBJ2-1	-	TGTGCCAGCAGCTTCAACAGCCTGAGAGGGTACAATGAGCAGTTCTTC	CASSFNSLRGYNEQFF